This T cell receptor (beta chain) was documented in a study of cytomegalovirus exposure and HLA in healthy donors. This CDR3 spans 14 amino acids. Germline V gene sequence: CDR1 SGHRS, CDR2 YFSETQ. The PCR was carried out with 60 Vbeta primers and 13 Jbeta primers. Data came from immunoSEQ multiplex PCR; TCRdb stores just in-frame clones and leaves some out. This sample has roughly 220,000 clones; approximately 79% occur once, and the top ten carry about 1.7%. The sequencing input was PBMCs. The source of this sequence is a man aged 45-65 years in good health and CMV-seronegative. This sequence joins TRBV5-1 and TRBJ2-5; TRBD2 agrees at 8 bases. Matching the DNA end better, TRBJ2-7 makes the J call doubtful. The CDR3 here is CASSTPGGSDEQYF. DNA for the CDR3: TGCGCCAGCAGCACCCCGGGAGGGTCGGACGAGCAGTACTTC.